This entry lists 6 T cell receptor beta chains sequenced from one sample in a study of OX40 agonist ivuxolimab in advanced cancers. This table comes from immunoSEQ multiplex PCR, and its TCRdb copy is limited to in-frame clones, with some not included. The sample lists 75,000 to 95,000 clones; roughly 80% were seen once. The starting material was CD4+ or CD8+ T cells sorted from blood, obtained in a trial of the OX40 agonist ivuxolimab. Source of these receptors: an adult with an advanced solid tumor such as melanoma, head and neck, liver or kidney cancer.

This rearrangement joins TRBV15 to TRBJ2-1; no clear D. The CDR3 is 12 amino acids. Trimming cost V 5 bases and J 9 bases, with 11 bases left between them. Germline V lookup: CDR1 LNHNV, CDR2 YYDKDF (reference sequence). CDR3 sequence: CATSLEVGEQFF. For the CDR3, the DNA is TGTGCCACCAGCCTAGAGGTAGGTGAGCAGTTCTTC.

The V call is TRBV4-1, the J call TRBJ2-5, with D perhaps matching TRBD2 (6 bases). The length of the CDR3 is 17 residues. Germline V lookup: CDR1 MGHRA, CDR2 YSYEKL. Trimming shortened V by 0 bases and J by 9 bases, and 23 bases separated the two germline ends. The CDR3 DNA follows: TGCGCCAGCAGCCAAGATATAGGGAGGAAGGGCCTTGGGCCCCAGTACTTC. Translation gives CASSQDIGRKGLGPQYF.

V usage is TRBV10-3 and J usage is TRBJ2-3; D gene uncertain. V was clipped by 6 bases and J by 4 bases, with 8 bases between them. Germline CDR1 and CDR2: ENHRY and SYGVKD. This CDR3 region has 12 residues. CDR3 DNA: TGTGCCATCAGCATTAATGCAGATACGCAGTATTTT. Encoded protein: CAISINADTQYF.

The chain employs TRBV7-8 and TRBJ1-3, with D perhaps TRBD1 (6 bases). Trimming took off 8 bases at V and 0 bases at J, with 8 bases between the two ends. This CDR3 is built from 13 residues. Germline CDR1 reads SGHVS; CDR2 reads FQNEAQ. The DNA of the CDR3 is TGTGCCAGCGGGGGCAGCTCTGGAAACACCATATATTTT. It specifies CASGGSSGNTIYF. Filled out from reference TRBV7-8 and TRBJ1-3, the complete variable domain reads GAGVSQSPRYKVAKRGQDVALRCDPISGHVSLFWYQQALGQGPEFLTYFQNEAQLDKSGLPSDRFFAERPEGSVSTLKIQRTQQEDSAVYLCASGGSSGNTIYFGEGSWLTVV.

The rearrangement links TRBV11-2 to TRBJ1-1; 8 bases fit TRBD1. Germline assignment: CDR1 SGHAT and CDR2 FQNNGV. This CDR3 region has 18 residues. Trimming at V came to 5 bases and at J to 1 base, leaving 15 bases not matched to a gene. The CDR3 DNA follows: TGTGCCAGCAGCCCCTACAGGGGGGAATTTTTGCGGAACACTGAAGCTTTCTTT. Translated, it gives CASSPYRGEFLRNTEAFF. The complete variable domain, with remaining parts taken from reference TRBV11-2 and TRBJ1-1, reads EAGVAQSPRYKIIEKRQSVAFWCNPISGHATLYWYQQILGQGPKLLIQFQNNGVVDDSQLPKDRFSAERLKGVDSTLKIQPAKLEDSAVYLCASSPYRGEFLRNTEAFFGQGTRLTVV.

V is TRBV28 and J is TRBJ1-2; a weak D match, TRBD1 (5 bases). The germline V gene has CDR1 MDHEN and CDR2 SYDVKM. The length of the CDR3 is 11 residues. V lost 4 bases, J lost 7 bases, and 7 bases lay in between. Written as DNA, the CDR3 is TGTGCCAGCAGTTCTCAGGGTGGCTACACCTTC. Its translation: CASSSQGGYTF.